A selection of T cell receptor beta chains follows, all from one sample in a study of blood T cell repertoires in COVID-19. Assay used: immunoSEQ multiplex PCR; TCRdb lists only in-frame clones, some missing. The table has tens of thousands of clones, about 83% seen once. Sequences were obtained from peripheral blood. All receptors derive from a human donor with active COVID-19. The donor label of this sample is uncertain. Both conserved end residues are part of each CDR3. Fields, in order: J gene, V gene, CDR3 protein.

j_call: TRBJ1-5
v_call: TRBV4-2
cdr3_aa: CASSQGQPHQPQHF

j_call: TRBJ1-3
v_call: TRBV18
cdr3_aa: CASSPQREMKNTIYF

j_call: TRBJ2-1
v_call: TRBV7-3
cdr3_aa: CASSLVGREDEQFF

j_call: TRBJ2-7
v_call: TRBV28
cdr3_aa: CASIRRGQGAKEQYF

j_call: TRBJ2-7
v_call: TRBV7-8
cdr3_aa: CASSSFRAGAEQYF

j_call: TRBJ2-1
v_call: TRBV19
cdr3_aa: CASNPSLLSDEQFF

j_call: TRBJ2-1
v_call: TRBV5-4
cdr3_aa: CASSLGGQGENEQFF

j_call: TRBJ2-1
v_call: TRBV3-1/TRBV3-2
cdr3_aa: CASSQLGTSVNNEQFF

j_call: TRBJ1-2
v_call: TRBV18
cdr3_aa: CASSPLVARPDGYTF

j_call: TRBJ2-7
v_call: TRBV3-1/TRBV3-2
cdr3_aa: CASSQSRAAGVGEQYF

j_call: TRBJ2-3
v_call: TRBV29-1
cdr3_aa: CSVLLGRSTDTQYF

j_call: TRBJ1-3
v_call: TRBV12-3/TRBV12-4
cdr3_aa: CASTLSGNTIYF

j_call: TRBJ2-1
v_call: TRBV7-8
cdr3_aa: CASSISGRGSYNEQFF

j_call: TRBJ2-1
v_call: TRBV9
cdr3_aa: CASSPRRSSSYNEQFF

j_call: TRBJ2-2
v_call: TRBV9
cdr3_aa: CASSVGNLRIDGELFF

j_call: TRBJ2-2
v_call: TRBV7-9
cdr3_aa: CASSLQQGTGELFF

j_call: TRBJ2-5
v_call: TRBV19
cdr3_aa: CASRPEDRGSQETQYF

j_call: TRBJ1-6
v_call: TRBV5-1
cdr3_aa: CASSLRKRPDNSPLHF

j_call: TRBJ2-6
v_call: TRBV7-9
cdr3_aa: CASSSPTGGSGANVLTF

j_call: TRBJ2-7
v_call: TRBV5-4
cdr3_aa: CASSLPGSEQYF

j_call: TRBJ2-6
v_call: TRBV18
cdr3_aa: CASSPQAGANVLTF

j_call: TRBJ2-2
v_call: TRBV29-1
cdr3_aa: CAAGGLGNTGELFF

j_call: TRBJ2-7
v_call: TRBV10-3
cdr3_aa: CAIMQGAAYEQYF

j_call: TRBJ2-1
v_call: TRBV7-3
cdr3_aa: CASSLKRDNEQFF

j_call: TRBJ2-5
v_call: TRBV14
cdr3_aa: CASSQDGTYQETQYF

j_call: TRBJ1-1
v_call: TRBV7-2
cdr3_aa: CASSLVVGAFF

j_call: TRBJ2-1
v_call: TRBV27
cdr3_aa: CASSSLNLAVPFF

j_call: TRBJ2-3
v_call: TRBV29-1
cdr3_aa: CSVETFQGSNTQYF

j_call: TRBJ1-5
v_call: TRBV19
cdr3_aa: CASSIGTVLRGQPQHF

j_call: TRBJ2-4
v_call: TRBV28
cdr3_aa: CASSPPRFAKNIQYF

j_call: TRBJ2-7
v_call: TRBV5-1
cdr3_aa: CASSLVAGGAEEQYF

j_call: TRBJ1-2
v_call: TRBV30
cdr3_aa: CAWTVDRALRGYTF

j_call: TRBJ2-7
v_call: TRBV7-2
cdr3_aa: CASISRQGAGEQYF

j_call: TRBJ2-5
v_call: TRBV5-4
cdr3_aa: CASSLTGGRETQYF

j_call: TRBJ2-7
v_call: TRBV30
cdr3_aa: CAATRLGGLQKEYF

j_call: TRBJ1-3
v_call: TRBV30
cdr3_aa: CAWRPGGNTIYF

j_call: TRBJ1-1
v_call: TRBV19
cdr3_aa: CASSHRQSRMNTEAFF

j_call: TRBJ1-2
v_call: TRBV27
cdr3_aa: CASSPLPGTAYGYTF

j_call: TRBJ2-7
v_call: TRBV5-1
cdr3_aa: CASSLSRPAYEQYF

j_call: TRBJ2-3
v_call: TRBV28
cdr3_aa: CASSFLRGGGADTQYF

j_call: TRBJ2-2
v_call: TRBV7-9
cdr3_aa: CASSFGRGPARAGELFF

j_call: TRBJ1-5
v_call: TRBV3-1/TRBV3-2
cdr3_aa: CASSPTGSNQPQHF

j_call: TRBJ1-6
v_call: TRBV6-6
cdr3_aa: CASSGQISYNSPLHF

j_call: TRBJ2-1
v_call: TRBV10-3
cdr3_aa: CAISDTAGAYEQFF

j_call: TRBJ1-2
v_call: TRBV5-1
cdr3_aa: CASSLQQNYGYTF

j_call: TRBJ2-1
v_call: TRBV5-6
cdr3_aa: CASSLGLAGGGEQFF

j_call: TRBJ1-2
v_call: TRBV2
cdr3_aa: CASSALYRGRGYTF

j_call: TRBJ2-2
v_call: TRBV5-4
cdr3_aa: CAQTGGGPTGELFF

j_call: TRBJ2-2
v_call: TRBV2
cdr3_aa: CASSRLAGEVGELFF

j_call: TRBJ2-5
v_call: TRBV7-8
cdr3_aa: CASSLEDYPGETQYF

j_call: TRBJ2-1
v_call: TRBV11-2
cdr3_aa: CASSLLPRSDYDNEQFF